This TCR beta chain originates from a study of OX40 agonist ivuxolimab in advanced cancers. Study-wide context: Patients got intravenous ivuxolimab at 0.01 to 10 mg/kg every 2 weeks.

The V end lost 3 bases, the J end lost 5 bases, and 10 bases lay between the germline ends. Germline CDR1 and CDR2: MDHEN and SYDVKM. The CDR3 consists of 13 residues. TCRdb keeps only in-frame clones here, not all; method: immunoSEQ multiplex PCR. The sample carries tens of thousands of clones, about 85% recorded once. The material was CD4+ or CD8+ T cells sorted from blood, obtained in a trial of the OX40 agonist ivuxolimab. This clonotype was sampled from an adult with an advanced solid tumor such as melanoma, head and neck, liver or kidney cancer. The V and J genes are TRBV28 and TRBJ1-2; D not resolved. CDR3 loop: CASSFRAVYGYTF. DNA for the CDR3: TGTGCCAGCAGTTTTCGGGCCGTTTATGGCTACACCTTC.